This TCR beta chain was documented in a study of response to subunit inactivated influenza vaccine. TCRdb re-called the RT-PCR reads with MiXCR, one entry per CDR3 protein. Here the sample spans around 540,000 distinct CDR3 sequences, approximately 10% being singletons. Points from the study as a whole: Few new T cells, the authors suggested, are recruited by each seasonal influenza vaccination.

This clonotype was seen a handful of times. Its antigen is as yet unknown. The CDR3 extends over 12 amino acids. The V end lost 4 bases, the J end lost 3 bases, and 10 bases lay between the germline ends. In germline, CDR1 is DFQATT, CDR2 SNEGSKA (reference sequence). The rearrangement joins TRBV20-1 to TRBJ2-7; a possible D gene is TRBD2 (5 bases). The source material was PBMCs from blood, sampled on the day of vaccination. This sequence was found in a man aged 50 or older who received an inactivated influenza vaccine. The CDR3 sequence is CSAKRDFYEQYF. The CDR3, as DNA: TGCAGTGCTAAGAGGGATTTCTACGAGCAGTACTTC.